This T cell receptor beta chain came from a study of technical replicates of blood from a handful of donors. The CDR3 has 14 amino acids. CDR1 is SEHNR, CDR2 FQNEAQ, per germline (reference sequence). V lost 0 bases, J lost 7 bases, and 9 bases lay in between. This table comes from immunoSEQ multiplex PCR, and its TCRdb copy is limited to in-frame clones, with some not included. The table lists some 94,000 clones, approximately 94% of them singletons. The rearrangement links TRBV7-9 to TRBJ1-4; D not certain. The origin of this receptor is a human donor in good health. The specimen sequenced was T cells isolated from PBMCs. The CDR3 DNA follows: TGTGCCAGCAGCTTAGCAGCAACGGTTGAAAAACTGTTTTTT. This encodes CASSLAATVEKLFF.